These 8 T cell receptor beta chains were all obtained from the same sample, sequenced in a study of blood T cell repertoires in COVID-19 (dated by TCRdb to 2018 to 2020). The method was the immunoSEQ multiplex PCR assay. TCRdb provides this immuneACCESS table in a form limited to in-frame rearrangements. Some clones are lacking; in checked studies, under half of them reflect an unresolved V gene, and why the rest are absent is not known. The sample records hundreds of thousands of clones, about 89% of which are singletons. The ten largest clones take up roughly 2% of the sample. Sequenced: PBMCs or T cells enriched from blood (not recorded which). These receptors all come from a man aged 40-50 years in a cohort exposed to, infected with or recovered from COVID-19 (not recorded which).

This chain links TRBV28 with TRBJ1-2; 10 bases are shared with TRBD1. The ends lost 10 bases at V and 2 bases at J; junction bases unmatched: 7. The CDR3 sequence is 14 residues long. CDR1 and CDR2 (germline): MDHEN, SYDVKM. CDR3 region: CATSRGQGNYGYTF. CDR3 DNA: TGTGCCACCTCCAGGGGACAGGGGAACTATGGCTACACCTTC.

The rearrangement uses TRBV5-1 and TRBJ2-1, with D perhaps matching TRBD2 (6 bases). The CDR3 has 14 residues. Germline V gene lookup returns CDR1 SGHRS and CDR2 YFSETQ. V lost 0 bases and J lost 11, with 15 bases in between. CDR3 coding DNA: TGCGCCAGCAGCTTGGCCGTCCGGGAGAAGCAGCAGTTCTTC. It translates to CASSLAVREKQQFF.

The chain is built from TRBV2 and TRBJ1-5, with D possibly TRBD1 on 6 matching bases. V was clipped by 6 bases and J by 2 bases, with 14 bases between them. The CDR3 covers 15 residues. Per germline, CDR1 SNHLY and CDR2 FYNNEI. The CDR3 is CASRSDSLGNQPQHF. The CDR3 DNA sequence: TGTGCCAGCAGGTCGGACAGTTTGGGCAATCAGCCCCAGCATTTT.

The rearrangement joins TRBV7-9 to TRBJ2-3, with a possible D match to TRBD1 (6 bases). The CDR3 has 17 amino acids. Trimming left V 0 bases short and J 2 bases short, with 15 bases between. Germline-derived CDR1 and CDR2 are SEHNR and FQNEAQ (reference sequence). The CDR3 protein is CASSLAFQGGVTDTQYF. CDR3 sequence (DNA): TGTGCCAGCAGCTTAGCGTTTCAAGGGGGAGTCACAGATACGCAGTATTTT.

The rearrangement uses TRBV5-1 and TRBJ2-1; 9 positions agree with TRBD2. In germline, CDR1 is SGHRS, CDR2 YFSETQ. V was pared by 4 bases and J by 4 bases, with 9 bases of the junction left unmatched. The CDR3 covers 16 residues. CDR3 bases: TGCGCCAGCAGCCCTTCGACTAGCGGAGTATACAATGAGCAGTTCTTC. It specifies CASSPSTSGVYNEQFF. The full variable domain, completed using reference TRBV5-1 and TRBJ2-1, is KAGVTQTPRYLIKTRGQQVTLSCSPISGHRSVSWYQQTPGQGLQFLFEYFSETQRNKGNFPGRFSGRQFSNSRSEMNVSTLELGDSALYLCASSPSTSGVYNEQFFGPGTRLTVL.

The J gene is TRBJ2-1, the V gene TRBV7-2; tentative D call: TRBD1 (6 bases). CDR3 length: 12 amino acids. Trimming took off 4 bases at V and 11 bases at J, with 12 bases between the two ends. Germline lookup yields CDR1 SGHTA and CDR2 FQGNSA. The CDR3 DNA sequence: TGTGCCAGCAGCTCTATCCGGGACAAGCAGTTCTTC. Its translation: CASSSIRDKQFF.

The rearrangement links TRBV5-1 to TRBJ2-3; D might be TRBD2 (6 bases). Trimming pared 4 bases from V and 4 bases from J, leaving 16 bases between. This CDR3 comprises 15 residues. Looked up from germline, CDR1 is SGHRS and CDR2 is YFSETQ. CDR3 nucleotide sequence: TGCGCCAGCAGCCTGGGAGGAGTAGAAGCAGATACGCAGTATTTT. It codes for CASSLGGVEADTQYF.

This clone was observed once. The V call is TRBV7-9, the J call TRBJ2-4; a weak D match, TRBD2 (6 bases). The CDR3 loop spans 15 amino acids. Trimming shortened V by 7 bases and J by 8 bases, and 21 bases separated the two germline ends. Germline assignment: CDR1 SEHNR and CDR2 FQNEAQ (reference sequence). The CDR3 DNA is TGTGCCAGCACCTCGGGGAGGTACCGGGGCGACATTCAGTACTTC. Protein sequence: CASTSGRYRGDIQYF.